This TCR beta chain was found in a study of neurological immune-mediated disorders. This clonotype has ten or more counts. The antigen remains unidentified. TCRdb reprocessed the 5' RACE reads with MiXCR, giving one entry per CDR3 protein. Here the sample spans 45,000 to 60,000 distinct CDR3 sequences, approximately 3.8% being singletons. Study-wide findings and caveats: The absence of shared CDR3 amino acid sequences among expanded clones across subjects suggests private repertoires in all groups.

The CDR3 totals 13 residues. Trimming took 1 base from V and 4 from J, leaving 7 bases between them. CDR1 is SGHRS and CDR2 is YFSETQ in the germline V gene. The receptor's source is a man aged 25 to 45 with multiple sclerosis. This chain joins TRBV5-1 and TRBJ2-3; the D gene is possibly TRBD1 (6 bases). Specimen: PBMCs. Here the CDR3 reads CASSLQGPDTQYF. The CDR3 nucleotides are TGCGCCAGCAGCTTGCAGGGGCCAGATACGCAGTATTTT. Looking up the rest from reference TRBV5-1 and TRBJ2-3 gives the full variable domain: KAGVTQTPRYLIKTRGQQVTLSCSPISGHRSVSWYQQTPGQGLQFLFEYFSETQRNKGNFPGRFSGRQFSNSRSEMNVSTLELGDSALYLCASSLQGPDTQYFGPGTRLTVL.